This TCR beta chain was captured in a study of blood T cell repertoires in COVID-19. Background on the study: Whether acute or convalescent, the COVID-19 samples came from the United States, Italy and Spain. PBMCs, B-cell-depleted T cells, or T cells were the source of the cDNA or gDNA that made up the material.

Sequenced by immunoSEQ multiplex PCR; TCRdb stores in-frame clones only, minus some. The sample lists approximately 240,000 clones, around 83% seen once, with 1.3% in the top ten. The study drew participants aged about 18 to 89 years from under 30 US areas. Between the trimmed V and J ends, which lost 4 bases and 8 bases, there was a span of 14 bases. The germline gives CDR1 SGHDN, CDR2 FVKESK. The CDR3 has 13 amino acids. Sequencing was carried out using PBMCs or T cells enriched from blood (not recorded which). The V gene is TRBV14, the J gene TRBJ1-1; no clear D. The source is a woman aged 40-49 years with acute COVID-19. CDR3 sequence: CASSPILKPEAFF. DNA for the CDR3: TGTGCCAGCAGCCCTATTCTCAAACCCGAAGCTTTCTTT.